This T cell receptor beta chain was documented in a study of cytomegalovirus exposure and HLA in healthy donors. About the study: The 90 to 150 validation repertoires matched the 650 to 850 first-cohort repertoires in platform, a later analysis reported. Study results and caveats: Three chains linked to CMV were shown in vitro to be specific for CMV antigens.

Assay: immunoSEQ multiplex PCR; the TCRdb copy retains only in-frame clones and omits some. Of about 110,000 clones detected, over 75% appear once; the ten largest clones hold approximately 3%. As concerns this clone: Its antigen is currently unknown.

CDR3 size: 13 residues. V lost 5 bases, J lost 1 base, and 8 bases lay in between. Germline CDR1 reads SGHVS; CDR2 reads FNYEAQ. The V and J genes are TRBV7-6 and TRBJ1-1, with D perhaps TRBD1 (6 bases). This receptor was identified in a woman under 30 in good health and CMV-seronegative. Sequenced: PBMCs. CDR3 coding DNA: TGTGCCAGCAGCCAACAGGGGAACACTGAAGCTTTCTTT. Translation gives CASSQQGNTEAFF. Variable domain in full (rest from reference TRBV7-6 and TRBJ1-1): GAGVSQSPRYKVTKRGQDVALRCDPISGHVSLYWYRQALGQGPEFLTYFNYEAQQDKSGLPNDRFSAERPEGSISTLTIQRTEQRDSAMYRCASSQQGNTEAFFGQGTRLTVV.